What follows are 26 T cell receptor beta chains derived from one specimen sequenced in a study of somatic mutations in cytotoxic T cells in rheumatoid arthritis. Generated by immunoSEQ multiplex PCR, the TCRdb table keeps only in-frame clones and is missing some. The repertoire has about 7,100 clones, over 75% of them found once; the top ten carry approximately 11%. Material for sequencing was CD8+ T cells sorted from blood. Receptors originate from an adult with rheumatoid arthritis.

V is TRBV19 and J is TRBJ2-6, with a possible D match to TRBD2 (5 bases). Trimming stripped 9 bases from V and 4 bases from J, with 13 bases between. CDR3 size: 14 residues. Per germline, CDR1 LNHDA and CDR2 SQIVND (reference sequence). CDR3: CASTFGVGANVLTF. CDR3 DNA sequence: TGTGCCAGCACCTTCGGGGTCGGGGCCAACGTCCTGACTTTC.

The V gene is TRBV5-6, the J gene TRBJ2-3; 10 nucleotides agree with TRBD2. Germline V gene lookup returns CDR1 SGHDT and CDR2 YYEEEE. With 0 bases clipped from V and 5 bases from J, the junction kept 9 bases outside the gene matches. The CDR3 sequence is 17 residues long. In DNA form, the CDR3 reads TGTGCCAGCAGCTTGGCCCAGGGGACTAGCGTACGAGATACGCAGTATTTT. The encoded protein is CASSLAQGTSVRDTQYF. The full variable domain, in which reference TRBV5-6 and TRBJ2-3 provide the parts outside the CDR3, is DAGVTQSPTHLIKTRGQQVTLRCSPKSGHDTVSWYQQALGQGPQFIFQYYEEEERQRGNFPDRFSGHQFPNYSSELNVNALLLGDSALYLCASSLAQGTSVRDTQYFGPGTRLTVL.

The chain is built from TRBV5-6 and TRBJ2-3; D might be TRBD1 or TRBD2, each matching 7 bases. The CDR3 contains 15 residues. V was trimmed by 1 base and J by 0 bases, leaving 9 bases between them. Germline V CDR1 and CDR2: SGHDT, YYEEEE. The CDR3 region is CASSLQGGSTDTQYF. In DNA form, the CDR3 reads TGTGCCAGCAGCTTGCAGGGGGGGAGCACAGATACGCAGTATTTT.

The CDR3 nucleotides read TGTGCCAGCAGCGGGACAGGGGGCAAGAATGAGCAGTTCTTC. The encoded protein is CASSGTGGKNEQFF. The rearrangement uses TRBV5-8 and TRBJ2-1, with 12 bases matching TRBD1. After removal of 4 bases from V and 7 bases from J, the junction contained 3 bases not matched to a gene. CDR1 is SGHTS, CDR2 YDEGEE, per germline. This CDR3 spans 14 amino acids.

This chain joins TRBV27 and TRBJ1-2, with a tentative D call TRBD1 (5 bases). The CDR3 has 14 residues. Trimming left V 4 bases short and J 0 bases short, with 9 bases between. Germline lookup yields CDR1 MNHEY and CDR2 SMNVEV (reference sequence). CDR3 region: CASSSAGTNYGYTF. Written as DNA, the CDR3 is TGTGCCAGCAGTTCGGCAGGGACTAACTATGGCTACACCTTC.

The chain links TRBV14 to TRBJ1-1; D might be TRBD1 (5 bases). V was shortened by 0 bases and J by 4 bases, with 15 bases between the two germline ends. The CDR3 is made up of 16 amino acids. Germline V lookup: CDR1 SGHDN, CDR2 FVKESK. The CDR3, as DNA: TGTGCCAGCAGCCAAGATTTTAGAGGGGTCGGCACTGAAGCTTTCTTT. Encoded protein: CASSQDFRGVGTEAFF.

This clone was counted between two and nine times. This chain joins TRBV5-1 and TRBJ1-1; D is ambiguous. The CDR3 spans 15 residues. V was clipped by 4 bases and J by 6 bases, with 19 bases between them. Germline V gene sequence: CDR1 SGHRS, CDR2 YFSETQ. The CDR3 DNA follows: TGCGCCAGCAGCCCCCAGACGGGCGGTCGGCCTGAAGCTTTCTTT. Translated: CASSPQTGGRPEAFF.

This chain links TRBV6-6 with TRBJ2-1, with no clear D. The CDR3 runs to 13 residues. Deletions cut 6 bases from V and 6 bases from J, with 12 bases between. Germline assignment: CDR1 MNHNY and CDR2 SVGAGI (reference sequence). The CDR3 DNA is TGTGCCAGCAGCCTTCCCGAGCGCAATGAGCAGTTCTTC. Its protein product is CASSLPERNEQFF.

J is TRBJ1-5 and V is TRBV28, with D unresolved. V was clipped by 8 bases and J by 0 bases, with 17 bases between them. The CDR3 runs to 16 residues. Germline V gene lookup returns CDR1 MDHEN and CDR2 SYDVKM. The CDR3 protein is CASQDGVSYSNQPQHF. CDR3 sequence (DNA): TGTGCCAGCCAGGACGGGGTATCCTATAGCAATCAGCCCCAGCATTTT.

Here the CDR3 reads CASSGQTGRYGYTF. CDR3 nucleotides: TGTGCCAGCAGTGGGCAGACAGGGAGGTATGGCTACACCTTC. The chain combines TRBV28 with TRBJ1-2, with 7 bases fitting TRBD1. This CDR3 has 14 amino acids. The germline V gene encodes CDR1 MDHEN and CDR2 SYDVKM. V was pared by 5 bases and J by 5 bases, with 8 bases of the junction left unmatched.

The gene calls are TRBV9 and TRBJ1-5; D gene ambiguous. This CDR3 has 13 residues. The germline V and J ends were trimmed by 0 bases and 5 bases, with 6 bases remaining between them. Germline V gene sequence: CDR1 SGDLS, CDR2 YYNGEE. The CDR3 bases are TGTGCCAGCAGCGTAGGGGATTATCAGCCCCAGCATTTT. Amino acids: CASSVGDYQPQHF.

This chain connects TRBV7-7 to TRBJ2-5; the D is unclear. This CDR3 has 14 residues. Germline CDR1 and CDR2: SSHAT and FNYEAQ (reference sequence). Trimming took 2 bases from V and 0 from J, leaving 7 bases between them. CDR3 loop: CASSLNPDQETQYF. The CDR3 DNA follows: TGTGCCAGCAGCTTAAATCCGGACCAAGAGACCCAGTACTTC.

The chain uses TRBV27 and TRBJ2-1; possibly TRBD1 or TRBD2 for D (5 bases each). Germline V gives CDR1 MNHEY, CDR2 SMNVEV (reference sequence). The CDR3 consists of 15 residues. Trimming took off 5 bases at V and 4 bases at J, with 15 bases between the two ends. The CDR3 loop is CASSNRRSFYNEQFF. As DNA, the CDR3 is TGTGCCAGCAGTAACAGGAGGAGCTTTTACAATGAGCAGTTCTTC.

The chain uses TRBV9 and TRBJ2-7; TRBD2 matches 9 bases. The CDR3 consists of 18 residues. The ends lost 0 bases at V and 3 bases at J; junction bases unmatched: 13. Germline assignment: CDR1 SGDLS and CDR2 YYNGEE. CDR3 sequence: CASSVGAGGSGGNYEQYF. In nucleotides, the CDR3 is TGTGCCAGCAGCGTAGGAGCCGGTGGTAGCGGGGGAAACTACGAGCAGTACTTC. The entire variable domain, with the rest obtained from reference TRBV9 and TRBJ2-7, is as follows: DSGVTQTPKHLITATGQRVTLRCSPRSGDLSVYWYQQSLDQGLQFLIQYYNGEERAKGNILERFSAQQFPDLHSELNLSSLELGDSALYFCASSVGAGGSGGNYEQYFGPGTRLTVT.

The genes are TRBV28 and TRBJ2-2; 8 nucleotides agree with TRBD1. CDR3 size: 13 residues. The J segment lost 6 bases and the V segment lost 6 bases, leaving 3 bases of the junction unmatched. Germline V gene sequence: CDR1 MDHEN, CDR2 SYDVKM. The DNA of the CDR3 is TGTGCCAGCAGACAGGGGGTCCCCGGGGAGCTGTTTTTT. It is translated as CASRQGVPGELFF.

The genes are TRBV6-6 and TRBJ2-7; D might be TRBD1 (6 bases). V lost 6 bases and J 3 bases, leaving 12 bases between the germline ends. The CDR3 sequence is 13 residues long. Germline V gene sequence: CDR1 MNHNY, CDR2 SVGAGI (reference sequence). Here the CDR3 DNA reads TGTGCCAGCAGCCGGACAGCAATCTACGAGCAGTACTTC. It encodes CASSRTAIYEQYF.

This clone showed up just once. The chain combines TRBV11-2 with TRBJ2-1; the match to TRBD2 covers 12 bases. Unmatched junction bases numbered 16, after V lost 0 bases and J lost 10 bases. Germline CDR1 reads SGHAT; CDR2 reads FQNNGV. CDR3 length equals 19 residues. This chain's CDR3 is CASSLDPRTSGVFAWEQFF. CDR3 in DNA: TGTGCCAGCAGCTTAGATCCCCGGACTAGCGGGGTATTTGCATGGGAGCAGTTCTTC.

This chain links TRBV10-3 with TRBJ1-2; D ambiguous. Trimming stripped 7 bases from V and 7 bases from J, with 19 bases between. Germline V gives CDR1 ENHRY, CDR2 SYGVKD. This CDR3 spans 14 amino acids. The CDR3 DNA follows: TGTGCCATCATGGCGCAGGCAGGAATGGGTGGCTACACCTTC. Encoded protein: CAIMAQAGMGGYTF.

The J gene is TRBJ1-6, the V gene TRBV27, with TRBD1 as a possible D gene (6 bases). The CDR3 totals 14 residues. Germline V gene sequence: CDR1 MNHEY, CDR2 SMNVEV (reference sequence). V lost 5 bases and J lost 9, with 14 bases in between. The CDR3 loop reads CASSPTGWVSPLHF. DNA of the CDR3: TGTGCCAGCAGTCCAACAGGGTGGGTTTCACCCCTCCACTTT.

The genes are TRBV28 and TRBJ1-2, with D tentatively TRBD1 (5 bases). The germline CDR1 and CDR2 sequences are MDHEN and SYDVKM. CDR3 length equals 14 residues. The V end was cut by 4 bases, the J end by 8 bases, with 17 bases between. The CDR3: CASSSLGTAGGYTF. For the CDR3, the DNA is TGTGCCAGCAGTTCCCTTGGGACGGCTGGGGGCTACACCTTC.

The rearrangement uses TRBV19 and TRBJ2-3, with 8 positions matching TRBD2. Germline V gene data show CDR1 as LNHDA and CDR2 as SQIVND (reference sequence). After removal of 7 bases from V and 3 bases from J, the junction contained 9 bases not matched to a gene. The CDR3 loop spans 15 amino acids. This CDR3 reads CASTVTSAGTDTQYF. The CDR3 DNA sequence: TGTGCCAGTACCGTGACTAGCGCCGGGACAGATACGCAGTATTTT.

V and J are TRBV28 and TRBJ1-4; D may be TRBD1 (6 bases). CDR3 size: 14 residues. Germline CDR1 and CDR2: MDHEN and SYDVKM. The V end lost 3 bases, the J end lost 13 bases, and 18 bases lay between the germline ends. The CDR3 DNA follows: TGTGCCAGCAGTTTTGGACAGCTGGTGAACGGACTGTTTTTT. Translated, it gives CASSFGQLVNGLFF.

The gene calls are TRBV27 and TRBJ2-7; D ambiguous. Trimming left V 2 bases short and J 4 bases short, with 9 bases between. Germline V gene lookup returns CDR1 MNHEY and CDR2 SMNVEV (reference sequence). The CDR3 runs 13 residues. CDR3 protein: CASSLGLPYEQYF. CDR3 DNA sequence: TGTGCCAGCAGTTTAGGCTTGCCATACGAGCAGTACTTC.

The chain links TRBV7-9 to TRBJ2-2; the match to TRBD1 covers 8 bases. This CDR3 contains 17 residues. Trimming cost V 4 bases and J 1 base; bases outside gene matches: 8. CDR1 is SEHNR, CDR2 FQNEAQ, per germline (reference sequence). The CDR3 is CASSSHRTGRNTGELFF. The CDR3 DNA follows: TGTGCCAGCAGCTCCCACCGGACAGGGAGGAACACCGGGGAGCTGTTTTTT.

This clone was picked up one time. The rearrangement uses TRBV15 and TRBJ1-5; the D is unclear. This CDR3 is built from 17 residues. Germline V gene sequence: CDR1 LNHNV, CDR2 YYDKDF (reference sequence). Trimming stripped 0 bases from V and 1 base from J, with 13 bases between. The CDR3 nucleotides are TGTGCCACCAGCAGAGATTTCGGGGAGTCGAGCAATCAGCCCCAGCATTTT. Its protein product is CATSRDFGESSNQPQHF. The full variable domain, in which reference TRBV15 and TRBJ1-5 provide the parts outside the CDR3, is DAMVIQNPRYQVTQFGKPVTLSCSQTLNHNVMYWYQQKSSQAPKLLFHYYDKDFNNEADTPDNFQSRRPNTSFCFLDIRSPGLGDTAMYLCATSRDFGESSNQPQHFGDGTRLSIL.

This chain uses TRBV11-2 with TRBJ1-3, with a possible D match to TRBD1 (5 bases). The CDR3 extends over 17 amino acids. Per germline, CDR1 SGHAT and CDR2 FQNNGV. The ends were cut back, 2 bases at V and 4 bases at J, with 18 bases in the middle. For the CDR3, the DNA is TGTGCCAGCAGCTTAAGGGGCCCTTCTCGGAACGGAAACACCATATATTTT. Amino acid sequence: CASSLRGPSRNGNTIYF. The whole variable domain, remainder taken from reference TRBV11-2 and TRBJ1-3, is EAGVAQSPRYKIIEKRQSVAFWCNPISGHATLYWYQQILGQGPKLLIQFQNNGVVDDSQLPKDRFSAERLKGVDSTLKIQPAKLEDSAVYLCASSLRGPSRNGNTIYFGEGSWLTVV.